This TCR beta chain was identified in a study of cytomegalovirus exposure and HLA in healthy donors. Study-level points and caveats: Earlier results showed most TCR beta V segments being productive about 87% or about 30% of the time.

Remarks on this clone: Its cognate antigen is unknown.

V shed 3 bases, J shed 8 bases, and the junction held 6 bases outside the gene matches. The CDR3 extends over 15 amino acids. CDR1 MRHNA and CDR2 SNTAGT come from the germline V gene. The PCR contained 60 Vbeta and 13 Jbeta primers. The table came from immunoSEQ multiplex PCR; TCRdb's copy has only in-frame clones and leaves some out. Of roughly 120,000 clones listed, less than 75% are singletons. V usage is TRBV6-4 and J usage is TRBJ2-1; the match to TRBD2 covers 11 bases. The sequence was obtained from a woman aged 40-49 years in good health and CMV-seronegative. Sequencing was carried out using PBMCs. The CDR3 loop reads CASSERLAGSDEQFF. Written as DNA, the CDR3 is TGTGCCAGCAGTGAGAGACTAGCGGGAAGCGATGAGCAGTTCTTC.